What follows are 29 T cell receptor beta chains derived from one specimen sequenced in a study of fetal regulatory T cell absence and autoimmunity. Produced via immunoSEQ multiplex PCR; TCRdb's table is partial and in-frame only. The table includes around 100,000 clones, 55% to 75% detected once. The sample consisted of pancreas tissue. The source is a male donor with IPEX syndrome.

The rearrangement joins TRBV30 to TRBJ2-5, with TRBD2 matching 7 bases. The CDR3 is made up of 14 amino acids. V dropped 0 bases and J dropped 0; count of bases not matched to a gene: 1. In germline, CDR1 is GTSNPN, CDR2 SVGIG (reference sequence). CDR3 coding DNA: TGTGCCTGGAGTGTTCTAGCGGACCAAGAGACCCAGTACTTC. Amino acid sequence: CAWSVLADQETQYF.

CDR3 coding DNA: TGTGCCAGCGGGGAGTTGGCGGAGGATACGCAGTATTTT. This translates into CASGELAEDTQYF. The chain combines TRBV6-6 with TRBJ2-3, with TRBD2 as a possible D gene (5 bases). Trimming removed 8 bases at V and 6 bases at J, with 15 bases between. Germline V lookup: CDR1 MNHNY, CDR2 SVGAGI (reference sequence). The CDR3 totals 13 residues.

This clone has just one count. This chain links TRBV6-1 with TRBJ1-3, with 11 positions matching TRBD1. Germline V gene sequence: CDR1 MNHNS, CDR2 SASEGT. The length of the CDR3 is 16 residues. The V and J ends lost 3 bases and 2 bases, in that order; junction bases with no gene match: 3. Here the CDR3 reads CASSDPGQGAGNTIYF. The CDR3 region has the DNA TGTGCCAGCAGTGACCCGGGACAGGGGGCTGGAAACACCATATATTTT.

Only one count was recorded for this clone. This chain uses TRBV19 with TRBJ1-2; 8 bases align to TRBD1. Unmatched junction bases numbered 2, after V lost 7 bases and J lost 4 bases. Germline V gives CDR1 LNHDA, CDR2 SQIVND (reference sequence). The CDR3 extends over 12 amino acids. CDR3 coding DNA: TGTGCCAGTACACAGGGGGGCTATGGCTACACCTTC. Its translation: CASTQGGYGYTF. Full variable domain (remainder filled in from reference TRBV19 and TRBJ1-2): DGGITQSPKYLFRKEGQNVTLSCEQNLNHDAMYWYRQDPGQGLRLIYYSQIVNDFQKGDIAEGYSVSREKKESFPLTVTSAQKNPTAFYLCASTQGGYGYTFGSGTRLTVV.

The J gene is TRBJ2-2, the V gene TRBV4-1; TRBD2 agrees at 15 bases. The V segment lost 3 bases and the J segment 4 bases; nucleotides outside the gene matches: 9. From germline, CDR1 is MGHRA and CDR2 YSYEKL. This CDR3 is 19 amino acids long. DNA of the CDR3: TGCGCCAGCAGCCATTCCGGGACTAGCGGGAGGTCGGGCACCGGGGAGCTGTTTTTT. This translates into CASSHSGTSGRSGTGELFF.

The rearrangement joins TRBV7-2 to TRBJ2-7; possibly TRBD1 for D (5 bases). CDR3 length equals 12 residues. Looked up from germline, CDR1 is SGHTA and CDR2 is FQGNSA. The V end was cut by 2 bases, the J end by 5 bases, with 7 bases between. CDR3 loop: CASSLWGNEQYF. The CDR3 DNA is TGTGCCAGCAGCTTATGGGGCAACGAGCAGTACTTC.

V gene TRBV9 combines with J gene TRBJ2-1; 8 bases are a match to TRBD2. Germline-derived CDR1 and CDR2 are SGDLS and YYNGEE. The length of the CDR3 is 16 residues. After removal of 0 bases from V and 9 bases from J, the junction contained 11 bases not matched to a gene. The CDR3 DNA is TGTGCCAGCAGCGTAGCTGGGCGGGGGGCCCACAGTGAGCAGTTCTTC. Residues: CASSVAGRGAHSEQFF.

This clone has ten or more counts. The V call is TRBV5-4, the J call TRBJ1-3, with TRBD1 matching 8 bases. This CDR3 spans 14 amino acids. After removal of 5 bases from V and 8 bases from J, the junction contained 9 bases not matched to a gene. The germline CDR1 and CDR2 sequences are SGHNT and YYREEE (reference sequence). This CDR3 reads CASSPPGGKDTIYF. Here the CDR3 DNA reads TGTGCCAGCAGTCCCCCAGGGGGCAAAGACACCATATATTTT. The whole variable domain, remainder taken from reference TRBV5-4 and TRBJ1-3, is ETGVTQSPTHLIKTRGQQVTLRCSSQSGHNTVSWYQQALGQGPQFIFQYYREEENGRGNFPPRFSGLQFPNYSSELNVNALELDDSALYLCASSPPGGKDTIYFGEGSWLTVV.

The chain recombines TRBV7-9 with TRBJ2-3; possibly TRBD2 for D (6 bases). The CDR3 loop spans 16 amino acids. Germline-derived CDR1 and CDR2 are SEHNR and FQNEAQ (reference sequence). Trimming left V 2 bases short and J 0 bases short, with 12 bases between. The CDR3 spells CASSLRAGTSTDTQYF. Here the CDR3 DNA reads TGTGCCAGCAGCTTAAGGGCCGGGACTAGCACAGATACGCAGTATTTT.

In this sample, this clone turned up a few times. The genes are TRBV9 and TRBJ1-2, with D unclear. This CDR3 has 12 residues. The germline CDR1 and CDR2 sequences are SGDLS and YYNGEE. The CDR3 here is CPPREGFKGYTF. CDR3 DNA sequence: TGTCCCCCCCGGGAAGGGTTTAAGGGCTACACCTTC.

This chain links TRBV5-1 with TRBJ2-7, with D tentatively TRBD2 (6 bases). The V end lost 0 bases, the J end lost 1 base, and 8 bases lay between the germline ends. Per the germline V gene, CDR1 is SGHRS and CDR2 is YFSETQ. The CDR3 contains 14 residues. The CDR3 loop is CASSLGTISYEQYF. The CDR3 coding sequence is TGCGCCAGCAGCTTGGGGACTATTTCCTACGAGCAGTACTTC.

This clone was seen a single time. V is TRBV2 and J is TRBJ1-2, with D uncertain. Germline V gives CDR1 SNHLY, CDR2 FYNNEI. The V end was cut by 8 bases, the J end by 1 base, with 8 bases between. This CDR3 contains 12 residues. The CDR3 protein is CASVASNYGYTF. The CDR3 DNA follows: TGTGCCAGCGTCGCGAGTAACTATGGCTACACCTTC.

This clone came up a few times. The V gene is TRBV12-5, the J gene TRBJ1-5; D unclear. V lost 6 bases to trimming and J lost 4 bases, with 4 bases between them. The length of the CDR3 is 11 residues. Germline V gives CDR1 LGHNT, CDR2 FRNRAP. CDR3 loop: CASGFNQPQHF. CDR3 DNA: TGTGCTAGTGGCTTTAATCAGCCCCAGCATTTT.

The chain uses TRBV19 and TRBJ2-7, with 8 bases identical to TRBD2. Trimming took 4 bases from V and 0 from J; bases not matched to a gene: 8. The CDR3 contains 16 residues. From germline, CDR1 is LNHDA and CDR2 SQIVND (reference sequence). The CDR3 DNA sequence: TGTGCCAGTAGTAGTCGACTAGCGCAGAGCTCCTACGAGCAGTACTTC. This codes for CASSSRLAQSSYEQYF.

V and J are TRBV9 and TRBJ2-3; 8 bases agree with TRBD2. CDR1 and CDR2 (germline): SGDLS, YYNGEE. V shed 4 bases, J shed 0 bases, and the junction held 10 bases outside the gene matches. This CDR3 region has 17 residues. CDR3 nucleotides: TGTGCCAGCAGCCCCTTGGCGGGGGGAATTAGCACAGATACGCAGTATTTT. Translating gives CASSPLAGGISTDTQYF.

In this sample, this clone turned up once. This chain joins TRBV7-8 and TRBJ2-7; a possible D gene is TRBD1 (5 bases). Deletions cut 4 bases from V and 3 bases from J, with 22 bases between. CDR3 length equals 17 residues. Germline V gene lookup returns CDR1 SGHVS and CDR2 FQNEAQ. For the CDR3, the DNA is TGTGCCAGCAGCTGGGGCCGACGTGGAATTTCCATCTACGAGCAGTACTTC. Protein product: CASSWGRRGISIYEQYF.

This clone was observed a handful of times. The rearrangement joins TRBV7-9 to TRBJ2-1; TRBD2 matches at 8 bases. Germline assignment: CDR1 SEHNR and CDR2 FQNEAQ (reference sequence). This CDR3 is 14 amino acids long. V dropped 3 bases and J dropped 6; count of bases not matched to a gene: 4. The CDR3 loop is CASSFGTSRNEQFF. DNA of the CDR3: TGTGCCAGCAGCTTCGGGACTAGTCGCAATGAGCAGTTCTTC.

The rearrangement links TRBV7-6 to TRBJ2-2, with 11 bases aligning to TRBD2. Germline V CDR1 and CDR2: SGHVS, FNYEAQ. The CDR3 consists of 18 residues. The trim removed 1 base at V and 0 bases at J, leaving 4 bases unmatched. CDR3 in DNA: TGTGCCAGCAGCTTAGTTTTGACTAGCGGGGCGAACACCGGGGAGCTGTTTTTT. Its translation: CASSLVLTSGANTGELFF.

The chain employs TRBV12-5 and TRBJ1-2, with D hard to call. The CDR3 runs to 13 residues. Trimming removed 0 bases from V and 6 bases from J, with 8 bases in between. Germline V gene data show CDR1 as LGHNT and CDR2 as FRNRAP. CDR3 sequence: CASGLVGRDGYTF. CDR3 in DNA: TGTGCTAGTGGTTTGGTAGGCCGGGATGGCTACACCTTC. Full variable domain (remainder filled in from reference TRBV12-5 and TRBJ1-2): DARVTQTPRHKVTEMGQEVTMRCQPILGHNTVFWYRQTMMQGLELLAYFRNRAPLDDSGMPKDRFSAEMPDATLATLKIQPSEPRDSAVYFCASGLVGRDGYTFGSGTRLTVV.

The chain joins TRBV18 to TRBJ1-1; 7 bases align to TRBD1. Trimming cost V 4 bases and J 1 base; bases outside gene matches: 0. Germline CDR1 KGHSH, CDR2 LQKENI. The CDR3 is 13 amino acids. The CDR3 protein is CASSHRGNTEAFF. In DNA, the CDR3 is TGTGCCAGCTCACACAGGGGGAACACTGAAGCTTTCTTT.

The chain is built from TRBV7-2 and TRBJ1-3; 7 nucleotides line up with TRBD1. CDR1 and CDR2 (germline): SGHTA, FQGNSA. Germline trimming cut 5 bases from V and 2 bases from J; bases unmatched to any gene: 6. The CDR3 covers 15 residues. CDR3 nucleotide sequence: TGTGCCAGCAGCCGAGACAGGGCGACTGGAAACACCATATATTTT. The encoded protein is CASSRDRATGNTIYF.

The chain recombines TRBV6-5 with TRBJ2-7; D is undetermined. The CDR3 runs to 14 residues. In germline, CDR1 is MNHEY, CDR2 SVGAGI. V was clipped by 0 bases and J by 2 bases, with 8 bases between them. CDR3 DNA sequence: TGTGCCAGCAGTTACTCGAACAGCCCCTACGAGCAGTACTTC. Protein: CASSYSNSPYEQYF.

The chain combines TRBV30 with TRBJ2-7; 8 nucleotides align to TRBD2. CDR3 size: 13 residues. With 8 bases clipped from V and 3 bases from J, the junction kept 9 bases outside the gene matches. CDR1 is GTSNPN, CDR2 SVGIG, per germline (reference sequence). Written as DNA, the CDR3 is TGTGCCGGAAACGGGGGGGCCAACTACGAGCAGTACTTC. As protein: CAGNGGANYEQYF.

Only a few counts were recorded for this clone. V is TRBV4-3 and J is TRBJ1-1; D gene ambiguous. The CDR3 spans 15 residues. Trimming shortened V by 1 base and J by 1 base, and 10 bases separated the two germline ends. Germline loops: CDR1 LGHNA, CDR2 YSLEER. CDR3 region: CASSQGQSANTEAFF. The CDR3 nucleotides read TGCGCCAGCAGCCAAGGGCAGTCGGCGAACACTGAAGCTTTCTTT.

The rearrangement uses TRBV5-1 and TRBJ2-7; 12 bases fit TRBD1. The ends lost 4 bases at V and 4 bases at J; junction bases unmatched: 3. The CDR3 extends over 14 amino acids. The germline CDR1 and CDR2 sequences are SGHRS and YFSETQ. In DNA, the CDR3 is TGCGCCAGCAGCCGGGGACAGGGGGCTTACGAGCAGTACTTC. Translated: CASSRGQGAYEQYF.

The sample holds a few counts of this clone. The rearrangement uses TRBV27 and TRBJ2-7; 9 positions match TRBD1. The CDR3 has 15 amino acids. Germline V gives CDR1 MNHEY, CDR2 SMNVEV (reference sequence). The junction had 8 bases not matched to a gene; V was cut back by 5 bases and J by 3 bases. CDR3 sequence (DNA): TGTGCCAGCAGTCCAGGGACAGGGTTAGTCTACGAGCAGTACTTC. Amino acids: CASSPGTGLVYEQYF.

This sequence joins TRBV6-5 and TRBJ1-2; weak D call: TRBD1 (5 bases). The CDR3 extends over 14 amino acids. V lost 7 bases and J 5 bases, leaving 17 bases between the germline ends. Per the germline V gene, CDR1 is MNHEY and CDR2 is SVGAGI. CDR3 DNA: TGTGCCAGCACAAGAAAGCGAGGGGTTTATGGCTACACCTTC. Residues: CASTRKRGVYGYTF.

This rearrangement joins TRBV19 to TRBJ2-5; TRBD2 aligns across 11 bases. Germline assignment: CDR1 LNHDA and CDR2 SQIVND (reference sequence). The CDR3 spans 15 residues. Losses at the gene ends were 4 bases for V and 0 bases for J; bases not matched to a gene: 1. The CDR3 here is CASSRLAGYQETQYF. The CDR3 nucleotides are TGTGCCAGTAGTAGACTAGCGGGGTACCAAGAGACCCAGTACTTC.

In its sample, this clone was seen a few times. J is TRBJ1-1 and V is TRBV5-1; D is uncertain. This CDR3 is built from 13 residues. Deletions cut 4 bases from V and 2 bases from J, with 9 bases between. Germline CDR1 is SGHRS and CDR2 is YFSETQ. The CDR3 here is CASSPYTNTEAFF. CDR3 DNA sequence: TGCGCCAGCAGCCCTTACACTAACACTGAAGCTTTCTTT.